Below, one T cell receptor beta chain is given with its context. Its matching antigen is unknown. The data derive from a study of cytomegalovirus exposure and HLA in healthy donors. The PCR employed 60 Vbeta primers together with 13 Jbeta primers. TCRdb's copy holds only in-frame clones and misses some; the assay was immunoSEQ multiplex PCR. The sample comprises about 200,000 clones, approximately 80% of which are singletons, and 1.1% rests with the top ten. Germline V gives CDR1 GTSNPN, CDR2 SVGIG (reference sequence). The CDR3 length is 15 residues. Trimming removed 0 bases at V and 6 bases at J, with 17 bases between. Overall study findings and caveats: The classifier reportedly diagnosed cytomegalovirus status with high sensitivity and specificity. Owing to their indistinguishability, certain V segments, notably TRBV6-2 and TRBV6-3, were excluded.

The receptor was derived from a woman between 40 and 55 years old in good health and CMV-seronegative. The chain combines TRBV30 with TRBJ1-2, with a weak D call TRBD1 (5 bases). The sequenced sample was PBMCs. Here the CDR3 reads CAWSVRQTNGNGYTF. CDR3 sequence (DNA): TGTGCCTGGAGTGTACGACAGACCAATGGGAATGGCTACACCTTC.